The rows below give T cell receptor beta chains drawn from one sample of a study of response to subunit inactivated influenza vaccine. TCRdb itself ran the RT-PCR reads through MiXCR, one entry per CDR3 protein. The table has hundreds of thousands of distinct CDR3 sequences, around 13% seen once. Sequencing was performed on PBMCs from blood, taken around 14 days before vaccination. The receptors stem from a man in his fifties or sixties who received an inactivated influenza vaccine. Each CDR3 is given without its conserved first and last residue. D genes are given only for firm matches.

>TRBJ1-2|TRBV14|.
ASSQSWQMGYT
>TRBJ1-6|TRBV7-2|TRBD1
ASSLDNGQGRSPLH
>TRBJ2-2|TRBV28|TRBD1
ATRQGHTGELF
>TRBJ1-2|TRBV7-2|.
ASIPGPGGNYGYT
>TRBJ2-3|TRBV4-3|.
ASSQAGADTQY
>TRBJ2-7|TRBV3-1|.
ASSQSGQTSNEQY
>TRBJ2-7|TRBV14|.
ASSQSNYEQY
>TRBJ1-5|TRBV15|.
ATSRDKAVQPQH
>TRBJ2-1|TRBV20-1|TRBD2
SAQVAGAPYNEQF
>TRBJ2-1|TRBV6-1|.
ASGLGASNYNEQF
>TRBJ2-1|TRBV5-1|TRBD1
ASSGTGTGRNEQF
>TRBJ2-7|TRBV13|TRBD1
ASSSGGGGYEQY
>TRBJ2-7|TRBV7-8|.
ASSLASGLEQY
>TRBJ2-4|TRBV29-1|.
SVEEGGNIQY
>TRBJ2-3|TRBV29-1|.
SALLALVGDTQY
>TRBJ1-2|TRBV20-1|.
SAREGRRRVDRHT
>TRBJ1-1|TRBV12-3/TRBV12-4|.
ASRTAARNTEAF
>TRBJ2-7|TRBV11-1|.
ASSLTQLRVSEQY
>TRBJ1-1|TRBV20-1|.
SAREWKRGNTEAF
>TRBJ2-1|TRBV7-2|.
ASSPWGVNEQF
>TRBJ2-1|TRBV27|.
ASISLGSRSHNEQF
>TRBJ1-6|TRBV20-1|TRBD1
SAREGQGLIHSPLH
>TRBJ1-1|TRBV9|.
ASSVGPGPKNTEAF
>TRBJ1-1|TRBV4-3|TRBD1
ASSQGNRGGTEAF
>TRBJ2-7|TRBV28|.
ASSFSFEQY
>TRBJ2-1|TRBV18|.
ASSGVLSANNEQF
>TRBJ2-3|TRBV10-3|.
AISEPLTDTQY
>TRBJ2-1|TRBV18|TRBD2
ASSSLLAGVSNEQF
>TRBJ2-7|TRBV5-6|TRBD1
ASSRRDRGTYEQY
>TRBJ1-1|TRBV4-3|.
ASSQDAVRGKQAF
>TRBJ2-3|TRBV3-1|.
ASSQDLGANNADTQY
>TRBJ2-1|TRBV15|.
ATSRGGSNEQF
>TRBJ2-2|TRBV11-2|TRBD1
ASSLDQGQANTGELF
>TRBJ1-5|TRBV12-3/TRBV12-4|.
ASTLDGYSNQPQH
>TRBJ1-1|TRBV7-2|.
ASSLEPAGWNTEAF
>TRBJ1-5|TRBV6-1|.
ASSDHPSRVLTPQH
>TRBJ2-1|TRBV4-3|.
ASSQDWGTRKPYNEQF
>TRBJ2-1|TRBV4-2|.
ASSQETTKQF
>TRBJ1-2|TRBV4-2|.
ASSQDQGRTGGYT
>TRBJ2-7|TRBV20-1|TRBD1
SARGYADRDFYEQY
>TRBJ1-6|TRBV11-2|.
ASSPRGWGSSSYNSPLH
>TRBJ2-3|TRBV7-9|.
ASSSPRGADTQY
>TRBJ2-1|TRBV24-1|TRBD2
ATRGGSSTNEQF
>TRBJ2-7|TRBV5-1|TRBD1
ASSLQGASSEQY